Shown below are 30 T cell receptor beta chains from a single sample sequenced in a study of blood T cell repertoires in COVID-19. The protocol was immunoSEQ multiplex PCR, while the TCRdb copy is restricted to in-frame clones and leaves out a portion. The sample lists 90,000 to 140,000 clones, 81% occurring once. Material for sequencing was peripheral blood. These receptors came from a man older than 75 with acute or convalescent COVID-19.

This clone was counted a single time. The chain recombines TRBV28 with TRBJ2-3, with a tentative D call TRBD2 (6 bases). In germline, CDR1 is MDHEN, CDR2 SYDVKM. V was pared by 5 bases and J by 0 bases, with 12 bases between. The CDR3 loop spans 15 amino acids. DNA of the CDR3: TGTGCCAGCAGTGCGCCGGGAGCCAGCACAGATACGCAGTATTTT. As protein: CASSAPGASTDTQYF.

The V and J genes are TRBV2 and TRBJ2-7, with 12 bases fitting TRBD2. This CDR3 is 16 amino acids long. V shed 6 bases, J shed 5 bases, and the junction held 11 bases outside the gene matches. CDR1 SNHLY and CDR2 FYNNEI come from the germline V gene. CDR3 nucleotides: TGTGCCAGCAGCGGACCCAGGACTAGCGGGAATAACGAGCAGTACTTC. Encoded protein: CASSGPRTSGNNEQYF.

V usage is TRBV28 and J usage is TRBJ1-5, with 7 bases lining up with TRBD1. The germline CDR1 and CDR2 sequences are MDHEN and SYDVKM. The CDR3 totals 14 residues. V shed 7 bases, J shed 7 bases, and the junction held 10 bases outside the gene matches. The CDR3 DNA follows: TGTGCCAGCACCTCTCACTCAGGGGGGCAGCCCCAGCATTTT. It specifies CASTSHSGGQPQHF. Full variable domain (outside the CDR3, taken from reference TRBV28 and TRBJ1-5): DVKVTQSSRYLVKRTGEKVFLECVQDMDHENMFWYRQDPGLGLRLIYFSYDVKMKEKGDIPEGYSVSREKKERFSLILESASTNQTSMYLCASTSHSGGQPQHFGDGTRLSIL.

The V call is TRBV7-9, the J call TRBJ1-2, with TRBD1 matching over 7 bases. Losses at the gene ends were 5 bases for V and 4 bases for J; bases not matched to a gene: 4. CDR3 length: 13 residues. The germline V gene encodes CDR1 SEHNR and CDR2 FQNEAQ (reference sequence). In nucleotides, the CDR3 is TGTGCCAGCAGCCTGACAGGGATCTATGGCTACACCTTC. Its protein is CASSLTGIYGYTF.

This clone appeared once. CDR3 in DNA: TGTGCCAGTAGGGATTGGGACAGGGAGAATGAGCAGTTCTTC. It is translated as CASRDWDRENEQFF. The chain uses TRBV19 and TRBJ2-1; 9 bases match TRBD1. Germline loops: CDR1 LNHDA, CDR2 SQIVND (reference sequence). The CDR3 covers 14 residues. J was trimmed by 7 bases and V by 6 bases; bases with no gene match: 7.

The CDR3 nucleotides are TGTGCCAGCAGTTTAGCCGGGACAGGGAAAGGCTACACCTTC. Protein sequence: CASSLAGTGKGYTF. The J gene is TRBJ1-2, the V gene TRBV28; 9 bases are a match to TRBD1. The CDR3 consists of 14 residues. V trimming: 2 bases; J trimming: 8 bases; junction bases outside the gene matches: 6. Germline loops: CDR1 MDHEN, CDR2 SYDVKM.

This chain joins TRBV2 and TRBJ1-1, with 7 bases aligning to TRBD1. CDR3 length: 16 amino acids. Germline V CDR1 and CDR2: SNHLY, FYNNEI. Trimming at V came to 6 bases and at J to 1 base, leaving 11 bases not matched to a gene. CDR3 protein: CASRQLSTGSNTEAFF. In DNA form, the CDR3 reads TGTGCCAGCAGACAACTTTCGACAGGGTCGAACACTGAAGCTTTCTTT.

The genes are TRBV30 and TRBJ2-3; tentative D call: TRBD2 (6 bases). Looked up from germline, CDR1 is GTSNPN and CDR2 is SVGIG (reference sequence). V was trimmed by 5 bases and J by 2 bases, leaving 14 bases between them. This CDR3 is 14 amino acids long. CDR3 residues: CAWVKGGATDTQYF. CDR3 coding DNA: TGTGCCTGGGTGAAGGGAGGCGCCACAGATACGCAGTATTTT.

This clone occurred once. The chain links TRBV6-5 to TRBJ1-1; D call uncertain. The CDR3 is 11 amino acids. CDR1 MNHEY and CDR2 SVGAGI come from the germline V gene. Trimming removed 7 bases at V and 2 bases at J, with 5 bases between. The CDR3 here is CASMGNTEAFF. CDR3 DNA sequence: TGTGCCAGCATGGGCAACACTGAAGCTTTCTTT.

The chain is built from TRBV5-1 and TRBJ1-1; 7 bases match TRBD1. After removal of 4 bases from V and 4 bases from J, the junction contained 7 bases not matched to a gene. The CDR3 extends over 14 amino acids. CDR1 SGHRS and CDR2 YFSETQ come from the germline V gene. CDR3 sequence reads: CASSRLSGGTEAFF. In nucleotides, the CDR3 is TGCGCCAGCAGCAGGCTTTCAGGGGGCACTGAAGCTTTCTTT.

The CDR3 DNA sequence: TGTGCCAGCAGCCCCAGGGACAGGGTTACAGATACGCAGTATTTT. Its protein product is CASSPRDRVTDTQYF. This chain links TRBV7-8 with TRBJ2-3; 9 bases are a match to TRBD1. Trimming at V came to 5 bases and at J to 3 bases, leaving 6 bases not matched to a gene. The CDR3 contains 15 residues. The V gene's germline CDR1 is SGHVS and CDR2 FQNEAQ.

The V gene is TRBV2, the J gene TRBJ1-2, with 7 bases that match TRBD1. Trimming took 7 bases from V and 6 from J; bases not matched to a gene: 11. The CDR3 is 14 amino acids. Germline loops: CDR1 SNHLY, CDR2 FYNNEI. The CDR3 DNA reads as TGTGCCAGCAACGGACAGGCCCGAGGGGATGGCTACACCTTC. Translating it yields CASNGQARGDGYTF.

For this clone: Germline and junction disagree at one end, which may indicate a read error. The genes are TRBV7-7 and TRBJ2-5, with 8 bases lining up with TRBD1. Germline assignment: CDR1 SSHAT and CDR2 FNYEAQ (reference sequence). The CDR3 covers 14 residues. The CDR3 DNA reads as TGTGCTAGCAGCTTCCCAGGGGGCGCAGAGACCCAGTACTTC. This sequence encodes CASSFPGGAETQYF.

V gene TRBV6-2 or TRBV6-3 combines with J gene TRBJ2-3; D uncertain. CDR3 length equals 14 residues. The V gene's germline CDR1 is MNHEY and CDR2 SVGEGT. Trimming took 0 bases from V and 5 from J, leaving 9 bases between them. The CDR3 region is CASSYSVTRDTQYF. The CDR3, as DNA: TGTGCCAGCAGTTACTCAGTCACCAGAGATACGCAGTATTTT.

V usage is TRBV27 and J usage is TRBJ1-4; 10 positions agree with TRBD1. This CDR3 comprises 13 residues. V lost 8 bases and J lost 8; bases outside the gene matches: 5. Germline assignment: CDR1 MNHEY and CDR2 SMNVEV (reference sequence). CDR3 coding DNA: TGTGCCAGCCGCCGGGGACAGGGGGAAAAACTGTTTTTT. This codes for CASRRGQGEKLFF.

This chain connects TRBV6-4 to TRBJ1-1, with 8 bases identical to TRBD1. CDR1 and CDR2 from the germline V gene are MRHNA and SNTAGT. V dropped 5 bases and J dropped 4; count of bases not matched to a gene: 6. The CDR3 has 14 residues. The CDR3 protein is CASSPQGATTEAFF. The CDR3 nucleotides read TGTGCCAGCAGTCCTCAGGGGGCGACCACTGAAGCTTTCTTT.

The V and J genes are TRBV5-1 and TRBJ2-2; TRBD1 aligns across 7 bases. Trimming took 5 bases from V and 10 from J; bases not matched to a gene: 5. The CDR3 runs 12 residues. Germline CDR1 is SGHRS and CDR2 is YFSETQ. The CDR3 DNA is TGCGCCAGCAGGCAGGGACAGTCGGAGCTGTTTTTT. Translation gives CASRQGQSELFF. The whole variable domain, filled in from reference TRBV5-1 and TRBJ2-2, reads KAGVTQTPRYLIKTRGQQVTLSCSPISGHRSVSWYQQTPGQGLQFLFEYFSETQRNKGNFPGRFSGRQFSNSRSEMNVSTLELGDSALYLCASRQGQSELFFGEGSRLTVL.

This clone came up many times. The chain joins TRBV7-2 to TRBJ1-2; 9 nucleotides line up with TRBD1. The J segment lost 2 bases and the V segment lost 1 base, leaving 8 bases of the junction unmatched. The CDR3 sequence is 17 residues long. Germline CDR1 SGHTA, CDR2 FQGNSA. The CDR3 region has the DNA TGTGCCAGCAGCTTAGTTTCCGGACAGGGGCGAAACTATGGCTACACCTTC. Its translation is CASSLVSGQGRNYGYTF.

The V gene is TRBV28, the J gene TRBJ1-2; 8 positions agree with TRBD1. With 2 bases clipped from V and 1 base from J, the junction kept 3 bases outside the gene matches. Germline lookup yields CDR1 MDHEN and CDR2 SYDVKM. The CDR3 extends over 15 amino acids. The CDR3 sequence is CASSLQGAYNYGYTF. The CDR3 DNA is TGTGCCAGCAGTTTACAGGGGGCGTATAACTATGGCTACACCTTC.

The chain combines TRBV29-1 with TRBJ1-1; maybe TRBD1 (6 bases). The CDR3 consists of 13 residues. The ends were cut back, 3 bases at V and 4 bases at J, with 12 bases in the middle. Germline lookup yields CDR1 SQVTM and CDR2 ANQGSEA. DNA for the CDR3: TGCAGCGTTGAGTCCGGCAGGGGCACTGAAGCTTTCTTT. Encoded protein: CSVESGRGTEAFF.

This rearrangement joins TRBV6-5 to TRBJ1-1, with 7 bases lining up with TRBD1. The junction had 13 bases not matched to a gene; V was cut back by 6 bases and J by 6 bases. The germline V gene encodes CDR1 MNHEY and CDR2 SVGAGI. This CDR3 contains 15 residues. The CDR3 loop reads CASSYGTVAIAEAFF. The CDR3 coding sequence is TGTGCCAGCAGCTACGGGACAGTTGCAATCGCTGAAGCTTTCTTT.

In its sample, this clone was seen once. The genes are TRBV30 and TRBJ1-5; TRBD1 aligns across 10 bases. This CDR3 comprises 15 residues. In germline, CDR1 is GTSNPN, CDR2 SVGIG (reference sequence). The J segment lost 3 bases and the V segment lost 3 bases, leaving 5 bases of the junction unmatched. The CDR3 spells CAWRADRGVNQPQHF. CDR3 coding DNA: TGTGCCTGGAGGGCGGACAGGGGGGTCAATCAGCCCCAGCATTTT.

CDR3: CASARGPHEQYF. Here the CDR3 DNA reads TGTGCCAGCGCAAGGGGCCCCCACGAGCAGTACTTC. V usage is TRBV28 and J usage is TRBJ2-7, with a possible D match to TRBD1 (5 bases). The germline V gene encodes CDR1 MDHEN and CDR2 SYDVKM. This CDR3 has 12 amino acids. V was cut by 8 bases and J by 5 bases, with 13 bases left in between. Combining the CDR3 with reference TRBV28 and TRBJ2-7 gives the whole variable domain DVKVTQSSRYLVKRTGEKVFLECVQDMDHENMFWYRQDPGLGLRLIYFSYDVKMKEKGDIPEGYSVSREKKERFSLILESASTNQTSMYLCASARGPHEQYFGPGTRLTVT.

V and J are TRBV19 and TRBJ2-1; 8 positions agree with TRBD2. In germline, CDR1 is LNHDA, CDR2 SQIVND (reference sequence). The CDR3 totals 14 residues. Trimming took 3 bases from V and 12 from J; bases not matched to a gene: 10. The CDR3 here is CASSIGSGSAGQFF. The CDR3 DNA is TGTGCCAGTAGTATCGGGAGCGGGAGCGCCGGGCAGTTCTTC.

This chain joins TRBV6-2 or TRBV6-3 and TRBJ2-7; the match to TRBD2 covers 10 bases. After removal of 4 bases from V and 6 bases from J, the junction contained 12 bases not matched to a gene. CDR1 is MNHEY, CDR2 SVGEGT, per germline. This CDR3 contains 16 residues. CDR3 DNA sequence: TGTGCCAGCAGTTCCTCCCCTAGCGGGAGTCTCGCCGAGCAGTACTTC. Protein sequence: CASSSSPSGSLAEQYF.

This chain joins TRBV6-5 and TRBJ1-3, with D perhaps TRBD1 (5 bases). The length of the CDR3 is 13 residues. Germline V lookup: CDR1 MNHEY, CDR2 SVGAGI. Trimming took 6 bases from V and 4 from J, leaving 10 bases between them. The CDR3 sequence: CASSLTGGNTIYF. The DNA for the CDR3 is TGTGCCAGCAGCCTTACAGGCGGAAACACCATATATTTT.

The CDR3 sequence is CASSAGKRTQYF. The CDR3 DNA reads as TGTGCCAGTTCCGCAGGAAAAAGGACCCAGTACTTC. The J gene is TRBJ2-5, the V gene TRBV19; D is unclear. V lost 8 bases, J lost 7 bases, and 14 bases lay in between. This CDR3 region has 12 residues. Per the germline V gene, CDR1 is LNHDA and CDR2 is SQIVND (reference sequence).

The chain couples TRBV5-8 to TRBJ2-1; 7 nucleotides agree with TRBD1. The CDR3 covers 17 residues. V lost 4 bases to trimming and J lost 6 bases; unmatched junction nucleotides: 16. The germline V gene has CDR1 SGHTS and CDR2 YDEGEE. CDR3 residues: CASSKHPDRVGGNEQFF. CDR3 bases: TGTGCCAGCAGCAAACACCCCGACAGGGTAGGGGGCAATGAGCAGTTCTTC.

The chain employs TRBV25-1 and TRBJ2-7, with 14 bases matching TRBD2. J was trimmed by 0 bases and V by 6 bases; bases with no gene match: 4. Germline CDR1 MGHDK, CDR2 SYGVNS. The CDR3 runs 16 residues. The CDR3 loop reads CASRGTSGRPSYEQYF. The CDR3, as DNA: TGTGCCAGCAGGGGGACTAGCGGGAGACCCTCCTACGAGCAGTACTTC.

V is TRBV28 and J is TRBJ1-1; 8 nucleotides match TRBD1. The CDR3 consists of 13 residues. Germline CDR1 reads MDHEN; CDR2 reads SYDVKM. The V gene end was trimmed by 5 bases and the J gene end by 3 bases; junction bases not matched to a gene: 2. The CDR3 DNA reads TGTGCCAGCAGTCCGGGACAGGACACTGAAGCTTTCTTT. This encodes CASSPGQDTEAFF.